The 21 T cell receptor beta chains given below trace back to one sample, sequenced in a study of identical twins. TCRdb recomputed calls from the 5' RACE reads with MiXCR, one row per CDR3 protein. Of about 470,000 distinct CDR3 sequences in the sample, roughly a quarter were seen once. These same records also appear under a second study, on T cells expressing NK-cell markers.

Sequencing was done on a sample of CD4+ T cells sorted from blood. The origin of the receptors is a woman aged 18 to 35 in good health.

The rearrangement joins TRBV4-3 to TRBJ2-7; the D is unclear. Germline V gene sequence: CDR1 LGHNA, CDR2 YSLEER. This CDR3 spans 13 amino acids. The V and J ends lost 1 base and 4 bases respectively, with 8 bases between them. Written as DNA, the CDR3 is TGCGCCAGCAGCCAAGTCGTGGGGTACGAGCAGTACTTC. Translated, it gives CASSQVVGYEQYF.

V gene TRBV5-5 combines with J gene TRBJ1-6, with D possibly matching TRBD1 (6 bases). Germline loops: CDR1 SGHKS, CDR2 YYEKEE (reference sequence). V lost 8 bases and J lost 8, with 14 bases in between. The CDR3 extends over 13 amino acids. Here the CDR3 DNA reads TGTGCCAGTAAAGGGGGTCTACATTCACCCCTCCACTTT. This encodes CASKGGLHSPLHF.

This clonotype was seen a few times. The rearrangement links TRBV10-2 to TRBJ1-1, with 7 bases that match TRBD1. V was pared by 2 bases and J by 5 bases, with 5 bases of the junction left unmatched. This CDR3 has 14 residues. Germline V lookup: CDR1 WSHSY, CDR2 SAAADI. CDR3 in amino acids: CASSEQGVGTEAFF. Written as DNA, the CDR3 is TGCGCCAGCAGTGAGCAGGGGGTTGGGACTGAAGCTTTCTTT.

The chain employs TRBV5-1 and TRBJ2-1; 7 bases map to TRBD2. Germline values: CDR1 SGHRS, CDR2 YFSETQ. Trimming at V came to 5 bases and at J to 1 base, leaving 9 bases not matched to a gene. The CDR3 runs 16 residues. The CDR3 DNA reads TGCGCCAGCAGTTCCTCCGGGGGACTATCCTACAATGAGCAGTTCTTC. Translation: CASSSSGGLSYNEQFF.

This clonotype appeared a few times. V gene TRBV12-3 or TRBV12-4 combines with J gene TRBJ1-3; D is perhaps TRBD1 (5 bases). This CDR3 comprises 15 residues. V lost 6 bases, J lost 1 base, and 13 bases lay in between. CDR3 residues: CASRPTGGSGNTIYF. The CDR3 DNA follows: TGTGCCAGCAGACCCACTGGGGGGTCTGGAAACACCATATATTTT.

Only a few counts were recorded for this clonotype. The chain is built from TRBV18 and TRBJ2-1; 9 nucleotides align to TRBD1. The CDR3 has 16 amino acids. Germline assignment: CDR1 KGHSH and CDR2 LQKENI. V shed 5 bases, J shed 14 bases, and the junction held 19 bases outside the gene matches. This chain's CDR3 is CASSERSGQGREGEFF. In DNA form, the CDR3 reads TGTGCCAGCTCAGAGAGGAGCGGACAGGGGAGAGAAGGGGAGTTCTTC.

This chain joins TRBV20-1 and TRBJ1-1; 10 positions match TRBD1. The CDR3 spans 16 residues. CDR1 and CDR2 (germline): DFQATT, SNEGSKA (reference sequence). V shed 5 bases and J 6 bases; nucleotides not matched to a gene: 15. CDR3 coding DNA: TGCAGTGCTCACAACCCCGGGACAGGGGTGCAGGCTGAAGCTTTCTTT. It codes for CSAHNPGTGVQAEAFF.

This chain uses TRBV7-2 with TRBJ1-1, with D uncertain. The CDR3 has 15 residues. Trimming took off 2 bases at V and 0 bases at J, with 10 bases between the two ends. CDR1 and CDR2 from the germline V gene are SGHTA and FQGNSA. The CDR3 bases are TGTGCCAGCAGCTTAAGCGGGTCGCTGAACACTGAAGCTTTCTTT. This encodes CASSLSGSLNTEAFF. Full variable domain (remainder filled in from reference TRBV7-2 and TRBJ1-1): GAGVSQSPSNKVTEKGKDVELRCDPISGHTALYWYRQSLGQGLEFLIYFQGNSAPDKSGLPSDRFSAERTGGSVSTLTIQRTQQEDSAVYLCASSLSGSLNTEAFFGQGTRLTVV.

This clonotype was observed a handful of times. V and J are TRBV3-1 and TRBJ1-2; possible D gene TRBD1, 5 bases. Trimming removed 4 bases from V and 3 bases from J, with 15 bases in between. Germline-derived CDR1 and CDR2 are LGHDT and YNNKEL (reference sequence). This CDR3 comprises 15 residues. In nucleotides, the CDR3 is TGTGCCAGCAGCCTCGCAGGGTCCTATTACTATGGCTACACCTTC. Its protein is CASSLAGSYYYGYTF.

This clonotype was recorded a few times. The chain combines TRBV12-3 or TRBV12-4 with TRBJ1-2; perhaps TRBD1 as D (6 bases). With 4 bases removed from V and 3 bases from J, the gap between germline ends came to 12 bases. The CDR3 is made up of 14 amino acids. As DNA, the CDR3 is TGTGCCAGCAGTTACATCACAGGGTACTATGGCTACACCTTC. It codes for CASSYITGYYGYTF.

This clonotype was seen more than once but under ten times. This chain joins TRBV11-2 and TRBJ2-3, with 7 bases aligning to TRBD2. This CDR3 is 18 amino acids long. Germline lookup yields CDR1 SGHAT and CDR2 FQNNGV. The V segment lost 4 bases and the J segment 5 bases; nucleotides outside the gene matches: 18. In DNA, the CDR3 is TGTGCCAGCAGCTCATACCCGGGCGGACTAGAGGCGAAAGATACGCAGTATTTT. This gives the protein CASSSYPGGLEAKDTQYF.

This rearrangement joins TRBV12-3 or TRBV12-4 to TRBJ2-7; 9 bases align to TRBD1. Germline trimming cut 7 bases from V and 5 bases from J; bases unmatched to any gene: 6. This CDR3 comprises 13 residues. The DNA for the CDR3 is TGTGCCAGCACGCCCCGGGACAGGGACGAGCAGTACTTC. This gives the protein CASTPRDRDEQYF.

The rearrangement uses TRBV11-2 and TRBJ2-5, with 12 bases that match TRBD2. Germline V CDR1 and CDR2: SGHAT, FQNNGV. The CDR3 runs 15 residues. V lost 3 bases and J lost 7; bases outside the gene matches: 6. This chain's CDR3 is CASSFRTSGEATQYF. DNA for the CDR3: TGTGCCAGCAGCTTCCGGACTAGCGGGGAAGCGACCCAGTACTTC.

This clonotype was recorded a few times. The chain employs TRBV10-3 and TRBJ2-7; D is possibly TRBD1 (6 bases). CDR3 length equals 13 residues. Trimming removed 8 bases from V and 1 base from J, with 12 bases in between. Germline CDR1 ENHRY, CDR2 SYGVKD. The CDR3 nucleotides read TGTGCCATCTCAGGGGACGTTTCCTACGAGCAGTACTTC. The encoded protein is CAISGDVSYEQYF.

This clonotype was seen a few times. The chain uses TRBV20-1 and TRBJ1-3; the match to TRBD1 covers 8 bases. The CDR3 runs 14 residues. The germline gives CDR1 DFQATT, CDR2 SNEGSKA (reference sequence). V shed 0 bases, J shed 6 bases, and the junction held 4 bases outside the gene matches. CDR3 nucleotide sequence: TGCAGTGCTAGAGATTCGACAGGGGTAAACACCATATATTTT. It codes for CSARDSTGVNTIYF.

The rearrangement links TRBV29-1 to TRBJ1-1; D gene uncertain. There are 12 residues in the CDR3. Trimming left V 6 bases short and J 1 base short, with 9 bases between. Germline V lookup: CDR1 SQVTM, CDR2 ANQGSEA. The CDR3 DNA sequence: TGCAGCGTCGGAAGGGCGAACACTGAAGCTTTCTTT. It codes for CSVGRANTEAFF.

This clonotype was found a few times. The rearrangement links TRBV20-1 to TRBJ2-1; no clear D gene. This CDR3 is 12 amino acids long. Looked up from germline, CDR1 is DFQATT and CDR2 is SNEGSKA (reference sequence). CDR3 sequence: CSASSRYNEQFF. In DNA, the CDR3 is TGCAGCGCCAGTTCGAGATACAATGAGCAGTTCTTC.

This chain uses TRBV7-2 with TRBJ2-1, with D possibly TRBD1 on 5 matching bases. This CDR3 is built from 15 residues. V lost 4 bases to trimming and J lost 8 bases, with 18 bases between them. Germline CDR1 and CDR2: SGHTA and FQGNSA. CDR3 bases: TGTGCCAGCAGCTGGAGAGCTAGTGGGGCTTATGAGCAGTTCTTC. It translates to CASSWRASGAYEQFF.

This chain uses TRBV12-3 or TRBV12-4 with TRBJ2-3; TRBD1 is a possible D gene (7 bases). Trimming removed 5 bases from V and 7 bases from J, with 16 bases in between. The CDR3 extends over 14 amino acids. CDR3: CASSRRGDHHTQYF. In nucleotides, the CDR3 is TGTGCCAGCAGTCGCAGGGGGGACCACCATACGCAGTATTTT.

The V and J genes are TRBV6-1 and TRBJ2-2, with TRBD2 matching over 7 bases. Trimming removed 8 bases from V and 4 bases from J; junction bases left unmatched: 7. The CDR3 extends over 14 amino acids. Germline CDR1 is MNHNS and CDR2 is SASEGT. CDR3 amino acids: CASGRVSGTGELFF. For the CDR3, the DNA is TGTGCCAGCGGGAGGGTTTCAGGCACCGGGGAGCTGTTTTTT.

The chain couples TRBV6-2 or TRBV6-3 to TRBJ1-1; D uncertain. V was cut by 5 bases and J by 4 bases, with 5 bases left in between. The CDR3 loop spans 11 amino acids. Germline CDR1 MNHEY, CDR2 SVGEGT. CDR3 DNA sequence: TGTGCCAGCAGTAGGAGCACTGAAGCTTTCTTT. The encoded protein is CASSRSTEAFF.